This T cell receptor beta chain was recorded in a study of shared clonotypes between healthy human individuals. Whole-study context: For every donor, three CD4 naive, three CD4 memory, two CD8 naive and one CD8 memory plates were used. Study observations and caveats: The represented genetic and exposure-history diversity was limited by the small number of donors. Around 4.9% of naive CD4 clonotypes were shared across several donors.

Generated by immunoSEQ multiplex PCR, the TCRdb table keeps only in-frame clones and is missing some. The sample holds some 2.3 million clones, about 92% seen once. Deletions cut 4 bases from V and 3 bases from J, with 7 bases between. The CDR3 length is 13 residues. Germline V lookup: CDR1 SGHVS, CDR2 FQNEAQ. In regard to this clone: Its antigen is unidentified.

The sequencing sample was made of naive CD4+ T cells from PBMCs. Noted subset: CD45RA+ positively selected. This sequence joins TRBV7-8 and TRBJ1-3, with D possibly being TRBD1 (5 bases). This TCR was recovered from a man between 18 and 29 years old in good health. Some clones in this sample may be carry-over from other donors' samples. The CDR3 loop is CASSYGGGNTIYF. The CDR3, as DNA: TGTGCCAGCAGCTACGGGGGTGGAAACACCATATATTTT.